Here is one T cell receptor beta chain with its context. Its antigen remains unknown. Several immunoSEQ 96-well plates shared each subset's DNA, each plate a replicate. Using immunoSEQ multiplex PCR, the repertoire was profiled, and TCRdb retains in-frame clones only, with some absent. The profile shows about 2.1 million clones, approximately 94% of them singletons. The sample is drawn from a study of shared clonotypes between healthy human individuals. Naive CD8 cells comprised CD45RO-negative, CCR7-positively selected cells, excluding terminally differentiated effector memory CD45RA+ cells. The donor population consisted of healthy HIV-negative adults with no recent acute infections or vaccinations. Notes on the study in general: Rarefaction showed sorted-subset sequencing was incomplete despite large depth. Against clonotypes common to all four donors, non-shared ones had lower generation probabilities.

Sequencing used naive CD8+ T cells from PBMCs. This receptor was taken from a man aged 18-30 years in good health. Some clones in this sample may be carry-over from other donors' samples.

For the CDR3, the DNA is TGTGCCAGCAGTGTTCGGCTAGATACGCAGTATTTT. Translation: CASSVRLDTQYF. The chain recombines TRBV2 with TRBJ2-3; D ambiguous. CDR1 and CDR2 (germline): SNHLY, FYNNEI. V was pared by 4 bases and J by 5 bases, with 7 bases between. The CDR3 sequence is 12 residues long.